Each of the 27 T cell receptor beta chains below was sequenced from the same sample in a study of shared clonotypes between healthy human individuals (dated by TCRdb to 2018 to 2020). The protocol used for the library was the immunoSEQ multiplex PCR assay. TCRdb carries this immuneACCESS record with in-frame sequences only. Its versions omit some clonotypes, under half of them owing to an unresolved V gene in the studies checked, with the rest unexplained. The sample table lists about 490,000 clones, 76% of them with a count of one. The ten largest clones add up to roughly 13% of the sample. The sample comprised PBMCs. The receptor set was obtained from a woman between 35 and 50 years old in good health. Some clones in this sample may be carry-over from other donors' samples.

V and J are TRBV7-3 and TRBJ2-2, with 9 bases that match TRBD1. V gave up 5 bases and J gave up 7 bases; unmatched junction bases: 14. The CDR3 runs to 17 residues. Looked up from germline, CDR1 is SGHTA and CDR2 is FQGTGA. The CDR3, as DNA: TGTGCCAGCAGCCCAAGGGGTTCGGGACAGGGTTACGGGGAGCTGTTTTTT. Translation gives CASSPRGSGQGYGELFF.

The chain is built from TRBV15 and TRBJ1-1; D is uncertain. From germline, CDR1 is LNHNV and CDR2 YYDKDF (reference sequence). The V end was cut by 1 base, the J end by 1 base, with 13 bases between. The length of the CDR3 is 16 residues. The CDR3 is CATSRGGSLGNTEAFF. CDR3 coding DNA: TGTGCCACCAGCAGAGGCGGGAGCCTAGGGAACACTGAAGCTTTCTTT.

Of note for this clone: Only one base separates this from a far larger clonotype, so it likely reflects a read error. The chain joins TRBV30 to TRBJ2-1, with D perhaps TRBD2 (6 bases). The CDR3 runs 13 residues. The germline V gene encodes CDR1 GTSNPN and CDR2 SVGIG (reference sequence). V was cut by 2 bases and J by 9 bases, with 14 bases left in between. The CDR3 loop is CAWSTRSGLEQFF. As DNA, the CDR3 is TGTGCCTGGAGTACTCGGAGCGGGCTTGAGCAGTTCTTC.

The count of this clone is one. The V gene is TRBV5-1, the J gene TRBJ1-5; D gene unclear. The CDR3 extends over 13 amino acids. V was cut by 2 bases and J by 7 bases, with 10 bases left in between. Germline CDR1 SGHRS, CDR2 YFSETQ. The CDR3 loop reads CASSLAGEQPQHF. CDR3 DNA sequence: TGCGCCAGCAGCTTAGCGGGAGAACAGCCCCAGCATTTT. Based on the CDR3 plus reference TRBV5-1 and TRBJ1-5, the full variable domain is KAGVTQTPRYLIKTRGQQVTLSCSPISGHRSVSWYQQTPGQGLQFLFEYFSETQRNKGNFPGRFSGRQFSNSRSEMNVSTLELGDSALYLCASSLAGEQPQHFGDGTRLSIL.

V gene TRBV28 combines with J gene TRBJ1-5, with D possibly being TRBD1 (5 bases). V lost 6 bases to trimming and J lost 0 bases, with 12 bases between them. This CDR3 has 15 residues. In germline, CDR1 is MDHEN, CDR2 SYDVKM. This CDR3 is CASSQGHYSNQPQHF. Here the CDR3 DNA reads TGTGCCAGCAGCCAAGGACACTATAGCAATCAGCCCCAGCATTTT.

The sample holds many counts of this clone. The rearrangement joins TRBV4-1 to TRBJ1-2; 8 bases are a match to TRBD1. Trimming took 0 bases from V and 9 from J; bases not matched to a gene: 6. Germline loops: CDR1 MGHRA, CDR2 YSYEKL. CDR3 length: 14 residues. As DNA, the CDR3 is TGCGCCAGCAGCCAAGATCGGGACAGGTCACGCTACACCTTC. This codes for CASSQDRDRSRYTF.

The CDR3 protein is CASSPPPSSGYEQYF. The DNA for the CDR3 is TGTGCCAGCTCACCACCGCCCTCTAGCGGGTACGAGCAGTACTTC. The chain employs TRBV18 and TRBJ2-7; the match to TRBD2 covers 8 bases. V trimming: 0 bases; J trimming: 4 bases; junction bases outside the gene matches: 5. The CDR3 is 15 residues long. Germline CDR1 reads KGHSH; CDR2 reads LQKENI.

The chain has TRBV28 and TRBJ1-4; 7 bases are a match to TRBD1. The CDR3 has 15 residues. Losses at the gene ends were 5 bases for V and 8 bases for J; bases not matched to a gene: 11. The germline V gene has CDR1 MDHEN and CDR2 SYDVKM. The CDR3 sequence: CASSLSQGIGEKLFF. For the CDR3, the DNA is TGTGCCAGCAGTCTATCACAGGGGATAGGAGAAAAACTGTTTTTT. The whole variable domain, remainder taken from reference TRBV28 and TRBJ1-4, is DVKVTQSSRYLVKRTGEKVFLECVQDMDHENMFWYRQDPGLGLRLIYFSYDVKMKEKGDIPEGYSVSREKKERFSLILESASTNQTSMYLCASSLSQGIGEKLFFGSGTQLSVL.

This clone was seen a single time. The V call is TRBV18, the J call TRBJ2-7; 10 nucleotides agree with TRBD2. The germline CDR1 and CDR2 sequences are KGHSH and LQKENI. V gave up 4 bases and J gave up 7 bases; unmatched junction bases: 4. The CDR3 spans 13 residues. The CDR3: CASSRGLANEQYF. The CDR3, as DNA: TGTGCCAGCTCACGGGGACTAGCGAATGAGCAGTACTTC.

The V and J genes are TRBV29-1 and TRBJ2-3; 9 nucleotides line up with TRBD2. The trim removed 8 bases at V and 5 bases at J, leaving 14 bases unmatched. Germline lookup yields CDR1 SQVTM and CDR2 ANQGSEA. The CDR3 is 15 residues long. CDR3 protein: CSLPLVAGVLDTQYF. The CDR3 region has the DNA TGCAGCCTCCCCTTGGTAGCGGGAGTTTTAGATACGCAGTATTTT.

The CDR3 DNA reads TGTGCCAGCAGTGATCTAGCGGGGGCGAGGGAGCTGTTTTTT. This codes for CASSDLAGARELFF. The V call is TRBV6-6, the J call TRBJ2-2, with 10 bases matching TRBD2. CDR1 MNHNY and CDR2 SVGAGI come from the germline V gene (reference sequence). Trimming took 5 bases from V and 9 from J; bases not matched to a gene: 6. This CDR3 is 14 amino acids long.

Turning to this clone: A clone one base away is much larger, so this may be a read error. This chain joins TRBV5-6 and TRBJ2-1, with D perhaps matching TRBD1 or TRBD2 (5 bases each). Germline CDR1 and CDR2: SGHDT and YYEEEE. V lost 4 bases and J lost 0, with 11 bases in between. This CDR3 contains 15 residues. The chain's CDR3 is CASSLWGSSYNEQFF. The DNA of the CDR3 is TGTGCCAGCAGCCTTTGGGGGAGCTCCTACAATGAGCAGTTCTTC.

A word on this clone: The same CDR3 arises from other DNA sequences in this sample as well. The chain joins TRBV18 to TRBJ2-7, with 10 bases fitting TRBD1. J was trimmed by 0 bases and V by 3 bases; bases with no gene match: 2. Germline V lookup: CDR1 KGHSH, CDR2 LQKENI. This CDR3 has 15 residues. The CDR3 sequence is CASSPGTGASYEQYF. CDR3 in DNA: TGTGCCAGCTCACCGGGGACAGGGGCCTCCTACGAGCAGTACTTC.

The genes are TRBV6-5 and TRBJ1-1; the D gene is possibly TRBD1 (5 bases). This CDR3 contains 14 residues. Germline lookup yields CDR1 MNHEY and CDR2 SVGAGI. V was shortened by 5 bases and J by 3 bases, with 13 bases between the two germline ends. CDR3 in amino acids: CASSVRVVDTEAFF. CDR3 DNA sequence: TGTGCCAGCAGTGTCAGGGTTGTCGACACTGAAGCTTTCTTT.

The rearrangement uses TRBV7-8 and TRBJ2-7; D is possibly TRBD2 (5 bases). CDR1 and CDR2 from the germline V gene are SGHVS and FQNEAQ. V lost 8 bases to trimming and J lost 6 bases, with 14 bases between them. CDR3 length: 12 amino acids. Written as DNA, the CDR3 is TGTGCCAGCGGTCTCGAGGGCACCGAGCAGTACTTC. Its protein is CASGLEGTEQYF.

V is TRBV18 and J is TRBJ1-3; 8 bases are a match to TRBD1. The CDR3 is 17 residues long. The germline V gene encodes CDR1 KGHSH and CDR2 LQKENI. The V gene end was trimmed by 1 base and the J gene end by 3 bases; junction bases not matched to a gene: 8. Here the CDR3 reads CASSPRNRGSLGNTIYF. The CDR3 nucleotides read TGTGCCAGCTCACCACGCAACAGGGGGTCGCTTGGAAACACCATATATTTT.

The table lists this clone with many counts. Additional DNA sequences in this sample encode the identical CDR3. The chain employs TRBV4-3 and TRBJ1-1; no definite D call. Germline V CDR1 and CDR2: LGHNA, YSLEER. Trimming removed 2 bases at V and 4 bases at J, with 11 bases between. The CDR3 extends over 14 amino acids. CDR3 in DNA: TGCGCCAGCAGCCAACGTACGTCGAGCACTGAAGCTTTCTTT. Translation gives CASSQRTSSTEAFF.

The CDR3 sequence: CASRSSGSQTGELFF. In DNA, the CDR3 is TGTGCCAGCAGGTCTAGCGGGAGTCAAACCGGGGAGCTGTTTTTT. J is TRBJ2-2 and V is TRBV7-9; 10 bases map to TRBD2. CDR1 and CDR2 (germline): SEHNR, FQNEAQ (reference sequence). This CDR3 is 15 amino acids long. J lost 5 bases, V lost 6 bases, and 6 bases had no gene match.

In its sample, this clone was seen once. V and J are TRBV28 and TRBJ2-7; unclear D gene. Germline assignment: CDR1 MDHEN and CDR2 SYDVKM. The CDR3 totals 13 residues. Trimming pared 5 bases from V and 3 bases from J, leaving 11 bases between. The DNA for the CDR3 is TGTGCCAGCAGTACAACGGTGTACTACGAGCAGTACTTC. It specifies CASSTTVYYEQYF.

Only a few counts were recorded for this clone. The rearrangement uses TRBV28 and TRBJ1-5; a weak D match, TRBD1 (5 bases). Germline V gives CDR1 MDHEN, CDR2 SYDVKM. The germline V and J ends were trimmed by 6 bases and 7 bases, with 19 bases remaining between them. CDR3 length equals 15 residues. Here the CDR3 reads CASSPPRGGRQPQHF. DNA of the CDR3: TGTGCCAGCAGCCCCCCCCGCGGGGGACGGCAGCCCCAGCATTTT.

The rearrangement links TRBV18 to TRBJ1-1, with D unresolved. The CDR3 runs 15 residues. Trimming took off 3 bases at V and 1 base at J, with 12 bases between the two ends. CDR1 and CDR2 from the germline V gene are KGHSH and LQKENI. The CDR3 DNA follows: TGTGCCAGCTCACCGCTCAGACGGACGAACACTGAAGCTTTCTTT. Its protein product is CASSPLRRTNTEAFF.

The V call is TRBV7-2, the J call TRBJ2-3; D perhaps matches TRBD2 (5 bases). The CDR3 sequence is 17 residues long. Trimming left V 0 bases short and J 0 bases short, with 13 bases between. Germline V gives CDR1 SGHTA, CDR2 FQGNSA. The CDR3 is CASSLAVGGPSTDTQYF. Written as DNA, the CDR3 is TGTGCCAGCAGCTTAGCTGTTGGCGGGCCTAGCACAGATACGCAGTATTTT.

The chain joins TRBV5-1 to TRBJ1-3, with D hard to call. CDR3 length equals 15 residues. The V gene lost 5 bases and the J gene lost 1 base, with 13 bases spanning the gap. Per the germline V gene, CDR1 is SGHRS and CDR2 is YFSETQ. The CDR3 here is CASSFTGMSGNTIYF. In DNA, the CDR3 is TGCGCCAGCAGTTTCACTGGGATGTCTGGAAACACCATATATTTT.

This chain connects TRBV28 to TRBJ2-7; D may be TRBD1 (6 bases). Trimming took 6 bases from V and 5 from J, leaving 14 bases between them. The CDR3 sequence is 13 residues long. CDR1 is MDHEN and CDR2 is SYDVKM in the germline V gene. CDR3 amino acids: CASRPTGPHEQYF. For the CDR3, the DNA is TGTGCCAGCAGGCCTACAGGGCCCCACGAGCAGTACTTC. Looking up the rest from reference TRBV28 and TRBJ2-7 gives the full variable domain: DVKVTQSSRYLVKRTGEKVFLECVQDMDHENMFWYRQDPGLGLRLIYFSYDVKMKEKGDIPEGYSVSREKKERFSLILESASTNQTSMYLCASRPTGPHEQYFGPGTRLTVT.

This rearrangement joins TRBV30 to TRBJ1-6, with D unclear. V was pared by 7 bases and J by 0 bases, with 7 bases between. This CDR3 has 13 residues. The germline CDR1 and CDR2 sequences are GTSNPN and SVGIG (reference sequence). Written as DNA, the CDR3 is TGTGCCTTATGCCTCTCCTATAATTCACCCCTCCACTTT. Its translation is CALCLSYNSPLHF.

The rearrangement links TRBV4-3 to TRBJ2-2, with TRBD2 identical over 8 bases. CDR3 length: 16 amino acids. V trimming: 4 bases; J trimming: 2 bases; junction bases outside the gene matches: 6. Germline loops: CDR1 LGHNA, CDR2 YSLEER. The CDR3 sequence is CASSPGGAVNTGELFF. In DNA form, the CDR3 reads TGCGCCAGCAGCCCGGGGGGGGCGGTAAACACCGGGGAGCTGTTTTTT.

This chain joins TRBV4-3 and TRBJ1-2; D is undetermined. The ends were cut back, 0 bases at V and 8 bases at J, with 13 bases in the middle. CDR3 length: 14 amino acids. The germline V gene has CDR1 LGHNA and CDR2 YSLEER. The CDR3 nucleotides are TGCGCCAGCAGCCAAGATCTGGAAGTTGAAGGCTACACCTTC. The encoded protein is CASSQDLEVEGYTF.